The present T cell receptor beta chain was sequenced within a study of blood T cell repertoires in COVID-19. Overall study: T cells, B-cell-depleted T cells, or PBMCs supplied cDNA or gDNA.

Methods used by the authors: For nucleated cells, counts were estimated from reference gene primer amplification. Sequencing was performed with immunoSEQ multiplex PCR; in TCRdb, only in-frame clones are kept and a portion is missing. Clone size and the V and J calls come from that table; the DNA yielded D and trimming. Of about 26,000 clones listed, 60% to 70% are singletons. CDR1 and CDR2 from the germline V gene are SGHTA and FQGNSA. V lost 5 bases to trimming and J lost 1 base, with 22 bases between them. The CDR3 length is 18 residues. The chain combines TRBV7-2 with TRBJ2-3; D is possibly TRBD2 (7 bases). This TCR was recovered from a man aged 55-75 years with active or convalescent COVID-19. Specimen: peripheral blood. The CDR3 DNA sequence: TGTGCCAGCAGCCTCCGTGGGGGGGCTAGCCGGCGCACAGATACGCAGTATTTT. Encoded protein: CASSLRGGASRRTDTQYF.